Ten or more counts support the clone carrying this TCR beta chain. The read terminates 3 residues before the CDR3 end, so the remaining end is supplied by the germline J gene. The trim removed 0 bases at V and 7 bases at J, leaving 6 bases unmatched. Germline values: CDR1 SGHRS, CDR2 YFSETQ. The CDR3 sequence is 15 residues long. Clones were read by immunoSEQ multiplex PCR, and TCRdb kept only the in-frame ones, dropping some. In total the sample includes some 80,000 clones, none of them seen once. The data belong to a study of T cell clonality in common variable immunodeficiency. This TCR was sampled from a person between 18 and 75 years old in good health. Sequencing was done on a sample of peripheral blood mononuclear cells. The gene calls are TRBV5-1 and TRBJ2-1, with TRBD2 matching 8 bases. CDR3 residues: CASSLEGLGGNEQFF. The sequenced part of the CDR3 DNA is TGCGCCAGCAGCTTGGAGGGACTAGGCGGGAATGAG.